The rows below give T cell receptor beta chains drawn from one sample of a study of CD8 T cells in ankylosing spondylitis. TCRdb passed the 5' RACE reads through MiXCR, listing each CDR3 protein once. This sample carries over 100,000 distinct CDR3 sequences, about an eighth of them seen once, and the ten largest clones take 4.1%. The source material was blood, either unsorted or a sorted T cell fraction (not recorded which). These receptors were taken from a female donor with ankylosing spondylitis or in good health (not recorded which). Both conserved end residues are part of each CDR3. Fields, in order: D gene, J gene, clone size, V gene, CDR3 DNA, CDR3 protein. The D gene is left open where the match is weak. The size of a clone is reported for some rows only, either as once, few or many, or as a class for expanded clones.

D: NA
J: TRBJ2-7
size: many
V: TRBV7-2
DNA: TGTGCCAGCAGCTACGCAGCGGGTACGGGCTCCTACGAGCAGTACTTC
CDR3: CASSYAAGTGSYEQYF

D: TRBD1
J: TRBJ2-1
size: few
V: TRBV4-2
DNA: TGTGCCAGCAGCCAAGATCTGACGGGACAGGGGTATGAGCAGTTCTTC
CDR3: CASSQDLTGQGYEQFF

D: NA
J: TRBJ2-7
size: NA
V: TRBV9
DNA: TGTGCCAGCAGCGTGGGATCGGGATCCTACGAGCAGTACTTC
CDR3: CASSVGSGSYEQYF

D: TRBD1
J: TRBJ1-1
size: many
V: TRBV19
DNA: TGTGCCAGTAGTAAGGGCCCAGGACAGGGGGACACTGAAGCTTTCTTT
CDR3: CASSKGPGQGDTEAFF

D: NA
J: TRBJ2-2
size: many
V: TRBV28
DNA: TGTGCCAGCACCAACTTTGACGAGGGATCCACCGGGGAGCTGTTTTTT
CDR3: CASTNFDEGSTGELFF

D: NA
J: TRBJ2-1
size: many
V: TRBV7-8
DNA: TGTGCCAGCAGCCAGGCGCTATCCTCCTACAATGAGCAGTTCTTC
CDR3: CASSQALSSYNEQFF

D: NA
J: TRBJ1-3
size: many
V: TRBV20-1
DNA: TGCAGTGCTAGAGAATCGGGAAGCTCTGGAAACACCATATATTTT
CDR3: CSARESGSSGNTIYF

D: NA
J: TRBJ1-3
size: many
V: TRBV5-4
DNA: TGTGCCAGCAGCTTGGATGCGTTCTCTGGAAACACCATATATTTT
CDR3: CASSLDAFSGNTIYF

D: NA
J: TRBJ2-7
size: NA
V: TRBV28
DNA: TGTGCCAGTCGGACCACCTACGAGCAGTACTTC
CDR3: CASRTTYEQYF

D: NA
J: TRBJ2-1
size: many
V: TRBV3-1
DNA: TGTGCCAGCAGCCAAACCCCTCCGGGACTGCAGTTCTTC
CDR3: CASSQTPPGLQFF

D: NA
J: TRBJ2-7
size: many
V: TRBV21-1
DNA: TGTGCCAGCAGCAAAGATCACCCAGGAGACTACGAGCAGTACTTC
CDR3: CASSKDHPGDYEQYF

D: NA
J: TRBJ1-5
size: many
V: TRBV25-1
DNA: TGTGCCAGCAGTGAGGGTCATAGCGCCTATCAGCCCCAGCATTTT
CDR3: CASSEGHSAYQPQHF

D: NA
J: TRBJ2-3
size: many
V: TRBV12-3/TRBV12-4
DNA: TGTGCCAGCAGTTTCGACACTTCGCAGTATTTT
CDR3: CASSFDTSQYF

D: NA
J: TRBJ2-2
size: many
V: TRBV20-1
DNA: TGCAGTGCTAGTTCTGTTAACACCGGGGAGCTGTTTTTT
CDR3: CSASSVNTGELFF

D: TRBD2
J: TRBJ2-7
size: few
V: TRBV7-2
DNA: TGTGCCAGCAGCCGCGGCGCGGGAGACACCTACGAGCAGTACTTC
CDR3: CASSRGAGDTYEQYF

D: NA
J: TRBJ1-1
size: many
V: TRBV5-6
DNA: TGTGCCAGCAGCTTGGACAATGAGAATTTTGCTTTCTTT
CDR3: CASSLDNENFAFF

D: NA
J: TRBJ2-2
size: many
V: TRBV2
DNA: TGTGCCAGCATACACGAGACACCGAACACCGGGGAGCTGTTTTTT
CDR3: CASIHETPNTGELFF

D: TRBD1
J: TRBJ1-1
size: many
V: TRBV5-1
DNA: TGCGCCAGCAGCTCCTCGACAGGGGGCACTGAAGCTTTCTTT
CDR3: CASSSSTGGTEAFF

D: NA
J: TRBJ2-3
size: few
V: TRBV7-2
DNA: TGTGCCAGCAGCTGGGGGGTCAGGGGGTCTGCAGATACGCAGTATTTT
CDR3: CASSWGVRGSADTQYF

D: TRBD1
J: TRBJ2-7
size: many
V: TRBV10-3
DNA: TGTGCCATCACGACAGGGAACCCGTTCGAGCAGTACTTC
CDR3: CAITTGNPFEQYF

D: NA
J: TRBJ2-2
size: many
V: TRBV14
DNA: TGTGCCAGCAGCCAGATTAGCGTTTCCGGGGAGCTGTTTTTT
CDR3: CASSQISVSGELFF

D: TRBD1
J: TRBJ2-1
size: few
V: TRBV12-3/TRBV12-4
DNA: TGTGCCAGCAGTACCTGGACAGGAGGCCCCTACAATGAGCAGTTCTTC
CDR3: CASSTWTGGPYNEQFF

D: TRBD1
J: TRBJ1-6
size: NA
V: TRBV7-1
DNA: TGTGCCAGCAGCTCGACAGGGGGCAATTCACCCCTCCACTTT
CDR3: CASSSTGGNSPLHF

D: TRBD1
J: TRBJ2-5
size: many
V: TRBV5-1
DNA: TGCGCCAGCAGCCAACAATGGACAGGGGGCGATGAGACCCAGTACTTC
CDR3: CASSQQWTGGDETQYF

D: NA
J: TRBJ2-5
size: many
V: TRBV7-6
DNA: TGTGCCAGCAGCTTAGCCCGGCCCCAAGAGACCCAGTACTTC
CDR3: CASSLARPQETQYF

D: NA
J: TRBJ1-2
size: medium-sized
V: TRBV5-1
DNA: TGCGCCAGCAGCTTGGGTTCCTATCTGGGGTTTGGCTACACCTTC
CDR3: CASSLGSYLGFGYTF

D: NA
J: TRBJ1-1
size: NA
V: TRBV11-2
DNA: TGTGCCAGCAGCTTAGCGGGGGGAGGTACTGAAGCTTTCTTT
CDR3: CASSLAGGGTEAFF

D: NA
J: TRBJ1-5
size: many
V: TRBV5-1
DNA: TGCGCCAGCAGCTTGGCGGGGCAGGACAATCAGCCCCAGCATTTT
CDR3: CASSLAGQDNQPQHF

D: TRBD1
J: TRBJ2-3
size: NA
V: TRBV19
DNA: TGTGCCAGTAGTCCGACGGACAGGCGACCTAGCACAGATACGCAGTATTTT
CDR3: CASSPTDRRPSTDTQYF

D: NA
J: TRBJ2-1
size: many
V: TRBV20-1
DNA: TGCAGTGCTAGAGGGACAGCTCCCTCGAGCTCCTACAATGAGCAGTTCTTC
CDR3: CSARGTAPSSSYNEQFF

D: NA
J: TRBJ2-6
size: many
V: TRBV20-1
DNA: TGCAGTGCTAGAGAGACGGCCTCTGGGGCCAACGTCCTGACTTTC
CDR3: CSARETASGANVLTF

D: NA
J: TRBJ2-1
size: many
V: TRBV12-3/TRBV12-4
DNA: TGTGCCAGCAGTTTAGGGTTTTACAATGAGCAGTTCTTC
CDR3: CASSLGFYNEQFF

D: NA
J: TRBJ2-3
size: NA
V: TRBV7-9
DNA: TGTGCCAGCTTTGGCACAGATACGCAGTATTTT
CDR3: CASFGTDTQYF

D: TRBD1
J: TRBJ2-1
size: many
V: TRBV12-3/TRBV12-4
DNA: TGTGCCAGCAGCACGGACAGGATCTCCTACAATGAGCAGTTCTTC
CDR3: CASSTDRISYNEQFF

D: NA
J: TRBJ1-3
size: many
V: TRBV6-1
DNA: TGTGCCAGCAGTGAACAGGCAAGCTCTGGAAACACCATATATTTT
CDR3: CASSEQASSGNTIYF

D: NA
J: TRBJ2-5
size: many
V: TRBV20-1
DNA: TGCAGTGCTAGAGATGTCCAAAGGGGAGTGTACCAAGAGACCCAGTACTTC
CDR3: CSARDVQRGVYQETQYF

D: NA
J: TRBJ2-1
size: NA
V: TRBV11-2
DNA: TGTGCCAGCAGCTTAGATCCTTTACCGCGGACCTATGAGCAGCTCTTC
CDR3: CASSLDPLPRTYEQLF